The 24 T cell receptor beta chains given below trace back to one sample, sequenced in a study of OX40 agonist ivuxolimab in advanced cancers. Only in-frame clones appear in the TCRdb table, and some are missing; sequencing was by immunoSEQ multiplex PCR. The table has over 15,000 clones, less than 85% seen once. The material sequenced was CD4+ or CD8+ T cells sorted from blood, taken in a trial of the OX40 agonist ivuxolimab. Source of these receptors: an adult with an advanced solid tumor such as melanoma, head and neck, liver or kidney cancer.

There are a few counts of this clone. The CDR3 loop is CASSSDGNSNQPQHF. The CDR3 nucleotides read TGTGCCAGTAGTTCGGACGGGAATAGCAATCAGCCCCAGCATTTT. The chain couples TRBV19 to TRBJ1-5, with D unclear. This CDR3 region has 15 residues. The V and J ends lost 5 bases and 0 bases respectively, with 11 bases between them. Germline V gene sequence: CDR1 LNHDA, CDR2 SQIVND (reference sequence).

The chain recombines TRBV5-8 with TRBJ2-1; D possibly matches TRBD1 or TRBD2 (5 bases each). The germline V gene has CDR1 SGHTS and CDR2 YDEGEE. V lost 4 bases, J lost 4 bases, and 15 bases lay in between. The CDR3 spans 15 residues. As DNA, the CDR3 is TGTGCCAGCAGCCGGGACGGTCTGGGTTACAATGAGCAGTTCTTC. Its translation is CASSRDGLGYNEQFF.

V and J are TRBV7-2 and TRBJ2-1, with 11 bases lining up with TRBD2. Germline V gene sequence: CDR1 SGHTA, CDR2 FQGNSA. The J segment lost 7 bases and the V segment lost 5 bases, leaving 7 bases of the junction unmatched. This CDR3 contains 15 residues. CDR3 sequence (DNA): TGTGCCAGCAGCACTATAGCGGGGGGGCCTAATGAGCAGTTCTTC. Protein sequence: CASSTIAGGPNEQFF.

This chain links TRBV6-6 with TRBJ1-3, with D tentatively TRBD1 (5 bases). The V and J ends lost 6 bases and 1 base respectively, with 16 bases between them. Per germline, CDR1 MNHNY and CDR2 SVGAGI (reference sequence). The length of the CDR3 is 16 residues. The CDR3 region is CASRATATLSGNTIYF. CDR3 nucleotide sequence: TGTGCCAGCAGAGCGACAGCGACTCTTTCTGGAAACACCATATATTTT.

This chain joins TRBV28 and TRBJ1-3; D is unclear. V gave up 4 bases and J gave up 0 bases, with 16 bases separating them. The CDR3 length is 17 residues. Germline V gene sequence: CDR1 MDHEN, CDR2 SYDVKM. Here the CDR3 reads CASSWFGTQSSGNTIYF. DNA of the CDR3: TGTGCCAGCAGTTGGTTCGGCACCCAGAGCTCTGGAAACACCATATATTTT.

This clone has just a few counts. The chain joins TRBV6-5 to TRBJ1-1; D is uncertain. This CDR3 has 13 residues. CDR1 MNHEY and CDR2 SVGAGI come from the germline V gene. V dropped 3 bases and J dropped 3 bases, with 8 bases sitting between them. The chain's CDR3 is CASSYFGDTEAFF. CDR3 DNA sequence: TGTGCCAGCAGTTATTTTGGGGACACTGAAGCTTTCTTT.

In DNA form, the CDR3 reads TGTGCCAGCAGCGAGGGGGGTGTATCCAAAAACATTCAGTACTTC. Amino acid sequence: CASSEGGVSKNIQYF. This rearrangement joins TRBV6-5 to TRBJ2-4; D is tentatively TRBD1 or TRBD2 (6 bases each). The CDR3 runs 15 residues. V shed 6 bases and J shed 2 bases, with 14 bases lying between them. The V gene's germline CDR1 is MNHEY and CDR2 SVGAGI.

The rearrangement uses TRBV9 and TRBJ2-7; 7 bases are shared with TRBD2. The CDR3 totals 14 residues. Losses at the gene ends were 4 bases for V and 2 bases for J; bases not matched to a gene: 6. Germline lookup yields CDR1 SGDLS and CDR2 YYNGEE. This chain's CDR3 is CASSPWEGTYEQYF. CDR3 nucleotide sequence: TGTGCCAGCAGCCCATGGGAGGGAACCTACGAGCAGTACTTC.

This clone has a handful of counts. This chain joins TRBV7-9 and TRBJ2-5; TRBD1 agrees at 7 bases. The V segment lost 3 bases and the J segment 3 bases; nucleotides outside the gene matches: 7. The length of the CDR3 is 15 residues. Germline lookup yields CDR1 SEHNR and CDR2 FQNEAQ (reference sequence). CDR3 residues: CASSFRQGFEETQYF. The CDR3 bases are TGTGCCAGCAGCTTTAGACAGGGTTTTGAAGAGACCCAGTACTTC.

This clone was observed once. The chain combines TRBV30 with TRBJ2-7; unclear D gene. V was shortened by 0 bases and J by 3 bases, with 6 bases between the two germline ends. Germline assignment: CDR1 GTSNPN and CDR2 SVGIG (reference sequence). The length of the CDR3 is 12 residues. The CDR3 DNA is TGTGCCTGGAGTGTAGGCCTCTACGAGCAGTACTTC. Translated, it gives CAWSVGLYEQYF.

This rearrangement joins TRBV9 to TRBJ2-7; no clear D gene. Germline V gene data show CDR1 as SGDLS and CDR2 as YYNGEE. V lost 6 bases and J lost 3, with 13 bases in between. The CDR3 length is 13 residues. In DNA, the CDR3 is TGTGCCAGCATGTTACCCCCACACTACGAGCAGTACTTC. As protein: CASMLPPHYEQYF. Based on the CDR3 plus reference TRBV9 and TRBJ2-7, the full variable domain is DSGVTQTPKHLITATGQRVTLRCSPRSGDLSVYWYQQSLDQGLQFLIQYYNGEERAKGNILERFSAQQFPDLHSELNLSSLELGDSALYFCASMLPPHYEQYFGPGTRLTVT.

This clone was counted only a few times. V gene TRBV28 combines with J gene TRBJ2-7; D not certain. V lost 5 bases to trimming and J lost 3 bases, with 11 bases between them. This CDR3 region has 13 residues. Germline assignment: CDR1 MDHEN and CDR2 SYDVKM. The CDR3 region is CASSPRVVYEQYF. The CDR3 nucleotides are TGTGCCAGCAGTCCCCGGGTGGTCTACGAGCAGTACTTC. The whole variable domain, filled in from reference TRBV28 and TRBJ2-7, reads DVKVTQSSRYLVKRTGEKVFLECVQDMDHENMFWYRQDPGLGLRLIYFSYDVKMKEKGDIPEGYSVSREKKERFSLILESASTNQTSMYLCASSPRVVYEQYFGPGTRLTVT.

The CDR3 protein is CASSESWGSSYNEQFF. In DNA form, the CDR3 reads TGTGCCAGCAGTGAATCTTGGGGAAGCTCCTACAATGAGCAGTTCTTC. The gene calls are TRBV25-1 and TRBJ2-1; D not resolved. Germline lookup yields CDR1 MGHDK and CDR2 SYGVNS. Between the trimmed V and J ends, which lost 1 base and 0 bases, there was a span of 10 bases. The CDR3 consists of 16 residues.

This rearrangement joins TRBV7-9 to TRBJ2-3; D unresolved. The CDR3 consists of 16 residues. The germline V and J ends were trimmed by 1 base and 0 bases, with 11 bases remaining between them. The germline V gene has CDR1 SEHNR and CDR2 FQNEAQ (reference sequence). The chain's CDR3 is CASSLGGSPSTDTQYF. CDR3 nucleotides: TGTGCCAGCAGCTTAGGAGGTAGCCCCAGCACAGATACGCAGTATTTT.

The gene calls are TRBV28 and TRBJ2-7; no clear D. This CDR3 is 13 amino acids long. Germline V gene data show CDR1 as MDHEN and CDR2 as SYDVKM. The ends were cut back, 3 bases at V and 2 bases at J, with 8 bases in the middle. The CDR3 is CASSFGITYEQYF. The CDR3 DNA is TGTGCCAGCAGTTTCGGTATAACCTACGAGCAGTACTTC.

The chain combines TRBV7-9 with TRBJ2-3; no clear D. The germline V and J ends were trimmed by 0 bases and 5 bases, with 0 bases remaining between them. The CDR3 extends over 11 amino acids. Per the germline V gene, CDR1 is SEHNR and CDR2 is FQNEAQ (reference sequence). The CDR3 reads CASSLADTQYF. The CDR3 DNA reads TGTGCCAGCAGCTTAGCAGATACGCAGTATTTT.

V usage is TRBV29-1 and J usage is TRBJ2-7, with D perhaps given as TRBD1 or TRBD2 (5 bases each). Trimming took off 7 bases at V and 5 bases at J, with 15 bases between the two ends. This CDR3 region has 12 residues. In germline, CDR1 is SQVTM, CDR2 ANQGSEA. CDR3 amino acids: CSAYGATNEQYF. The CDR3 nucleotides are TGCAGCGCCTACGGGGCAACCAACGAGCAGTACTTC.

The chain links TRBV19 to TRBJ2-7, with D maybe TRBD2 (6 bases). The V end was cut by 3 bases, the J end by 4 bases, with 13 bases between. CDR3 size: 14 residues. Germline CDR1 is LNHDA and CDR2 is SQIVND (reference sequence). DNA for the CDR3: TGTGCCAGTAGTATCACCGGGACTGGATACGAGCAGTACTTC. It yields the protein CASSITGTGYEQYF.

The chain recombines TRBV9 with TRBJ2-5, with a possible D match to TRBD1 (6 bases). Between the trimmed V and J ends, which lost 3 bases and 10 bases, there was a span of 13 bases. Germline assignment: CDR1 SGDLS and CDR2 YYNGEE. This CDR3 has 12 amino acids. CDR3 protein: CASSGSPGDQYF. CDR3 bases: TGTGCCAGCAGCGGTTCGCCAGGGGACCAGTACTTC.

The chain has TRBV14 and TRBJ2-7, with TRBD1 matching over 9 bases. CDR3 size: 16 residues. Germline V gives CDR1 SGHDN, CDR2 FVKESK. J lost 3 bases, V lost 0 bases, and 6 bases had no gene match. The CDR3 DNA reads TGTGCCAGCAGCCAAGATGTGGGACAGGGTTTCTACGAGCAGTACTTC. Encoded protein: CASSQDVGQGFYEQYF.

This chain connects TRBV6-5 to TRBJ2-2, with D perhaps matching TRBD2 (5 bases). CDR1 MNHEY and CDR2 SVGAGI come from the germline V gene. Trimming pared 0 bases from V and 6 bases from J, leaving 8 bases between. This CDR3 contains 14 residues. The CDR3 is CASSYSRGPGELFF. The CDR3 nucleotides are TGTGCCAGCAGTTACTCGAGAGGGCCCGGGGAGCTGTTTTTT.

By sample share, this clone is medium-sized. The chain has TRBV27 and TRBJ2-2; TRBD2 might be the D (6 bases). Trimming stripped 6 bases from V and 3 bases from J, with 14 bases between. The CDR3 is made up of 15 amino acids. Germline V CDR1 and CDR2: MNHEY, SMNVEV (reference sequence). The CDR3 sequence is CASREGFPDTGELFF. In DNA form, the CDR3 reads TGTGCCAGCAGGGAGGGTTTTCCGGACACCGGGGAGCTGTTTTTT.

In this sample, this clone turned up once. The rearrangement links TRBV4-2 to TRBJ2-1; 14 bases are shared with TRBD2. Trimming took 4 bases from V and 6 from J; bases not matched to a gene: 8. The CDR3 runs to 17 residues. Germline values: CDR1 LGHNA, CDR2 YNFKEQ. The CDR3 loop is CASSPPGLAGVSNEQFF. CDR3 nucleotides: TGTGCCAGCAGCCCCCCGGGACTAGCGGGAGTATCCAATGAGCAGTTCTTC.

This clone showed up just a few times. The J gene is TRBJ1-2, the V gene TRBV4-1; 7 bases are a match to TRBD1. The trim removed 0 bases at V and 8 bases at J, leaving 9 bases unmatched. Germline V lookup: CDR1 MGHRA, CDR2 YSYEKL. This CDR3 contains 15 residues. The CDR3 region is CASSQDEGGPEGYTF. The DNA of the CDR3 is TGCGCCAGCAGCCAAGATGAAGGGGGCCCAGAAGGCTACACCTTC.